These 18 T cell receptor beta chains originate from one sample sequenced in a study of blood T cell repertoires in COVID-19. Generated by immunoSEQ multiplex PCR, the TCRdb table keeps only in-frame clones and is missing some. The data hold about 140,000 clones, with about four fifths observed a single time. Sequenced sample: PBMCs or T cells enriched from blood (not recorded which). All receptors come from a woman between 45 and 60 years old with acute COVID-19.

This clone was seen once. CDR3: CASNPGQGPEAFF. In DNA form, the CDR3 reads TGTGCCAGCAACCCGGGACAGGGGCCTGAAGCTTTCTTT. The chain uses TRBV9 and TRBJ1-1; 10 nucleotides agree with TRBD1. The J segment lost 6 bases and the V segment lost 6 bases, leaving 5 bases of the junction unmatched. The CDR3 covers 13 residues. Germline V CDR1 and CDR2: SGDLS, YYNGEE.

This sequence joins TRBV5-1 and TRBJ2-5, with 11 bases matching TRBD2. After removal of 8 bases from V and 2 bases from J, the junction contained 2 bases not matched to a gene. Germline CDR1 SGHRS, CDR2 YFSETQ. The CDR3 loop spans 13 amino acids. CDR3: CASSGRGQETQYF. In nucleotides, the CDR3 is TGCGCCAGTAGCGGGAGGGGACAAGAGACCCAGTACTTC.

The V call is TRBV5-1, the J call TRBJ2-1; D is ambiguous. CDR1 is SGHRS, CDR2 YFSETQ, per germline. The V and J ends lost 2 bases and 4 bases respectively, with 7 bases between them. The CDR3 is made up of 13 amino acids. The DNA of the CDR3 is TGCGCCAGCAGCTTAAACAGATACAATGAGCAGTTCTTC. This gives the protein CASSLNRYNEQFF.

V and J are TRBV19 and TRBJ1-1, with 8 nucleotides matching TRBD1. The germline CDR1 and CDR2 sequences are LNHDA and SQIVND (reference sequence). This CDR3 has 14 amino acids. V dropped 4 bases and J dropped 4; count of bases not matched to a gene: 5. The CDR3 nucleotides are TGTGCCAGTAGTACCTATACAGGGGGCACTGAAGCTTTCTTT. Translating gives CASSTYTGGTEAFF.

This clone was observed once. The junction departs from the called germline gene at one end, perhaps through a read error. This rearrangement joins TRBV7-3 to TRBJ1-6; 9 nucleotides match TRBD1. Germline CDR1 reads SGHTA; CDR2 reads FQGTGA. The CDR3 loop spans 15 amino acids. The CDR3 sequence is CASSLTGQGNSPLHF. The CDR3 bases are TGTGCCAGCAGTTTAACGGGACAGGGAAATTCACCCCTCCACTTT.

The chain links TRBV24-1 to TRBJ2-1; 9 bases align to TRBD1. From germline, CDR1 is KGHDR and CDR2 SFDVKD. J gave up 5 bases and V 4 bases, and 8 bases lay outside the gene matches. This CDR3 region has 16 residues. CDR3 protein: CATSDPRDRADNEQFF. The CDR3 nucleotides read TGTGCCACCAGTGACCCCCGGGACAGGGCGGACAATGAGCAGTTCTTC.

The chain joins TRBV9 to TRBJ2-1; 8 bases map to TRBD2. Germline-derived CDR1 and CDR2 are SGDLS and YYNGEE. The CDR3 consists of 14 residues. V lost 0 bases and J lost 10; bases outside the gene matches: 6. The CDR3 reads CASSVAGLVYEQFF. The CDR3 DNA follows: TGTGCCAGCAGCGTAGCGGGACTAGTATACGAGCAGTTCTTC.

CDR3 sequence (DNA): TGTGCCACCAGTGAGGACCGGGACAGGGGTAATGAGCAGTTCTTC. Translating gives CATSEDRDRGNEQFF. The chain employs TRBV24-1 and TRBJ2-1; TRBD1 agrees at 10 bases. The CDR3 loop spans 15 amino acids. Germline lookup yields CDR1 KGHDR and CDR2 SFDVKD. With 4 bases clipped from V and 7 bases from J, the junction kept 6 bases outside the gene matches.

The V call is TRBV19, the J call TRBJ2-3; 7 bases fit TRBD1. Per germline, CDR1 LNHDA and CDR2 SQIVND (reference sequence). V was pared by 7 bases and J by 2 bases, with 12 bases of the junction left unmatched. The CDR3 runs to 16 residues. The CDR3 bases are TGTGCCAGTACCGCAAGGGGCAGGGGGTCCACAGATACGCAGTATTTT. It specifies CASTARGRGSTDTQYF.

This chain links TRBV10-3 with TRBJ2-6; 8 nucleotides align to TRBD1. Germline assignment: CDR1 ENHRY and CDR2 SYGVKD. The CDR3 is made up of 16 amino acids. Losses at the gene ends were 7 bases for V and 0 bases for J; bases not matched to a gene: 5. The CDR3 spells CAITPGGHSGANVLTF. The CDR3 nucleotides read TGTGCCATCACGCCAGGGGGCCACTCTGGGGCCAACGTCCTGACTTTC.

The genes are TRBV5-1 and TRBJ2-5; 8 positions match TRBD2. The germline CDR1 and CDR2 sequences are SGHRS and YFSETQ. Germline trimming cut 4 bases from V and 3 bases from J; bases unmatched to any gene: 8. There are 15 residues in the CDR3. This chain's CDR3 is CASSGSGMREETQYF. The CDR3 DNA sequence: TGCGCCAGCAGCGGTAGCGGGATGAGGGAAGAGACCCAGTACTTC.

This clone was counted only a few times. This chain links TRBV2 with TRBJ1-4; a possible D gene is TRBD1 (5 bases). The CDR3 covers 14 residues. The V and J ends lost 5 bases and 2 bases respectively, with 9 bases between them. Germline values: CDR1 SNHLY, CDR2 FYNNEI. CDR3 residues: CASSLRATNEKLFF. Here the CDR3 DNA reads TGTGCCAGCAGTCTCAGGGCCACTAATGAAAAACTGTTTTTT.

At least ten counts were recorded for this clone. CDR3 protein: CAWSEGLSTKQFF. CDR3 DNA: TGTGCCTGGAGTGAGGGACTATCTACTAAGCAGTTCTTC. The chain combines TRBV30 with TRBJ2-1, with 7 bases that match TRBD2. V lost 1 base to trimming and J lost 11 bases; unmatched junction nucleotides: 8. CDR1 is GTSNPN and CDR2 is SVGIG in the germline V gene (reference sequence). The CDR3 runs 13 residues.

V is TRBV19 and J is TRBJ1-4; the D gene is possibly TRBD1 (5 bases). CDR1 and CDR2 (germline): LNHDA, SQIVND (reference sequence). This CDR3 comprises 13 residues. V was shortened by 2 bases and J by 8 bases, with 9 bases between the two germline ends. The CDR3 reads CASSIRGREKLFF. In nucleotides, the CDR3 is TGTGCCAGTAGTATAAGGGGTAGGGAAAAACTGTTTTTT.

The genes are TRBV19 and TRBJ1-3, with D uncertain. This CDR3 spans 15 amino acids. Trimming stripped 10 bases from V and 0 bases from J, with 16 bases between. The germline gives CDR1 LNHDA, CDR2 SQIVND (reference sequence). This CDR3 reads CATSSAVNSGNTIYF. DNA of the CDR3: TGTGCCACCTCGAGTGCGGTCAACTCTGGAAACACCATATATTTT.

The chain carries TRBV10-3 and TRBJ2-2, with 12 bases matching TRBD2. CDR3 length equals 17 residues. V shed 3 bases and J 6 bases; nucleotides not matched to a gene: 8. Germline CDR1 reads ENHRY; CDR2 reads SYGVKD. DNA for the CDR3: TGTGCCATCAGTGACCCTAGGGGGACTAGCGGGTCCGGGGAGCTGTTTTTT. It codes for CAISDPRGTSGSGELFF.

This clone was seen repeatedly, ten times or more. The V gene is TRBV29-1, the J gene TRBJ1-2; a possible D gene is TRBD1 (6 bases). Germline CDR1 reads SQVTM; CDR2 reads ANQGSEA. V dropped 7 bases and J dropped 3 bases, with 24 bases sitting between them. The CDR3 has 16 residues. The CDR3, as DNA: TGCAGCGCGGGGGGAACAGGGTTAGAGGGAGACTATGGCTACACCTTC. Its protein is CSAGGTGLEGDYGYTF.

The chain employs TRBV24-1 and TRBJ2-1, with D maybe TRBD1 (5 bases). Per germline, CDR1 KGHDR and CDR2 SFDVKD. Trimming took off 3 bases at V and 5 bases at J, with 13 bases between the two ends. The CDR3 covers 15 residues. CDR3 nucleotides: TGTGCCACCAGTGATAGTCGGAGACAGAACAATGAGCAGTTCTTC. As protein: CATSDSRRQNNEQFF.